Shown below are 28 T cell receptor beta chains from a single sample sequenced in a study of T-cell reconstitution after alpha-beta-depleted transplantation in children. Unique molecular identifiers were incorporated when the TCRbeta library was constructed. A single record per CDR3 protein comes from TCRdb applying MiXCR to the PCR reads. This sample has 90,000 to 130,000 distinct CDR3 sequences, with 5.5% to 6.5% found just once. Here the sequenced sample was PBMCs, mostly from graft donor cells, taken 360 days after TCRalphabeta/CD19-depleted stem cell transplant. These receptor sequences come from a male patient between 2 and 9 years old who had a stem cell transplant for acute lymphoblastic leukemia, so the T cells may come from the graft donor.

This clonotype appeared a few times. J is TRBJ1-1 and V is TRBV18; D may be TRBD1 (6 bases). Per germline, CDR1 KGHSH and CDR2 LQKENI. The CDR3 extends over 15 amino acids. V was shortened by 2 bases and J by 2 bases, with 12 bases between the two germline ends. CDR3 protein: CASSPMRTDNTEAFF. In DNA, the CDR3 is TGTGCCAGCTCACCAATGAGGACAGATAACACTGAAGCTTTCTTT.

There are many counts of this clonotype. J is TRBJ1-1 and V is TRBV6-5, with D possibly being TRBD1 (6 bases). The V end lost 2 bases, the J end lost 8 bases, and 21 bases lay between the germline ends. The CDR3 is 16 amino acids. Germline V gene sequence: CDR1 MNHEY, CDR2 SVGAGI. This chain's CDR3 is CASSYTLGGRRREAFF. The CDR3 coding sequence is TGTGCCAGCAGTTACACCCTCGGGGGGCGGAGGAGGGAAGCTTTCTTT.

This clonotype was seen a few times. The chain uses TRBV15 and TRBJ1-2; 8 nucleotides match TRBD1. CDR3 size: 17 residues. The V gene's germline CDR1 is LNHNV and CDR2 YYDKDF (reference sequence). J lost 2 bases, V lost 5 bases, and 13 bases had no gene match. The CDR3 spells CATSRFPASGGNYGYTF. In DNA form, the CDR3 reads TGTGCCACCAGCCGCTTTCCGGCCTCAGGGGGCAACTATGGCTACACCTTC.

This clonotype occurred many times. The CDR3 reads CASSPFYGEKLFF. In DNA form, the CDR3 reads TGTGCCAGCAGCCCGTTTTATGGTGAAAAACTGTTTTTT. V gene TRBV7-2 combines with J gene TRBJ1-4, with D unclear. The CDR3 is made up of 13 amino acids. V was trimmed by 5 bases and J by 7 bases, leaving 11 bases between them. Germline V gene data show CDR1 as SGHTA and CDR2 as FQGNSA.

A note on this clonotype: One end of the junction fails to match germline, which may point to a read error. The gene calls are TRBV5-1 and TRBJ2-3; the D gene is possibly TRBD2 (6 bases). Germline V gene sequence: CDR1 SGHRS, CDR2 YFSETQ. The CDR3 consists of 15 residues. CDR3 in DNA: TGCGCCAGCAGCTTGACGGCGGGGCGCACAGATACGCTGTATTTT. This codes for CASSLTAGRTDTLYF.

This clonotype has a handful of counts. This chain uses TRBV4-3 with TRBJ1-1, with no clear D. Per the germline V gene, CDR1 is LGHNA and CDR2 is YSLEER. This CDR3 spans 19 amino acids. The ends were cut back, 0 bases at V and 0 bases at J, with 20 bases in the middle. The DNA of the CDR3 is TGCGCCAGCAGCCAAGATTTATGGGGTACCTCTCCTATGAACACTGAAGCTTTCTTT. It translates to CASSQDLWGTSPMNTEAFF.

This clonotype was observed a handful of times. The chain couples TRBV9 to TRBJ2-3, with a tentative D call TRBD1 (6 bases). V shed 4 bases and J shed 7 bases, with 19 bases lying between them. The CDR3 extends over 15 amino acids. Per germline, CDR1 SGDLS and CDR2 YYNGEE. The CDR3 region is CASSPSPGHTHTQYF. CDR3 DNA sequence: TGTGCCAGCAGCCCGTCCCCGGGACACACTCATACGCAGTATTTT.

The chain links TRBV30 to TRBJ2-5, with D possibly matching TRBD1 (6 bases). V was trimmed by 1 base and J by 7 bases, leaving 19 bases between them. The CDR3 consists of 15 residues. Germline V gives CDR1 GTSNPN, CDR2 SVGIG (reference sequence). The DNA for the CDR3 is TGTGCCTGGAGTGCCCAGTACAGGGATTTGGGGACCCAGTACTTC. It yields the protein CAWSAQYRDLGTQYF.

This chain uses TRBV6-2 or TRBV6-3 with TRBJ1-2; possibly TRBD1 for D (5 bases). V was cut by 6 bases and J by 2 bases, with 10 bases left in between. The germline V gene encodes CDR1 MNHEY and CDR2 SVGEGT. CDR3 size: 13 residues. CDR3 loop: CASSKQENYGYTF. DNA of the CDR3: TGTGCCAGCAGCAAACAGGAAAACTATGGCTACACCTTC.

This clonotype was seen many times. The genes are TRBV5-1 and TRBJ2-5, with 7 bases fitting TRBD1. Germline CDR1 is SGHRS and CDR2 is YFSETQ. With 4 bases clipped from V and 2 bases from J, the junction kept 5 bases outside the gene matches. The CDR3 loop spans 14 amino acids. The CDR3 reads CASSKGQAQETQYF. In DNA, the CDR3 is TGCGCCAGCAGCAAAGGACAGGCTCAAGAGACCCAGTACTTC.

This clonotype has at least ten counts. This chain joins TRBV7-9 and TRBJ2-4; D perhaps matches TRBD2 (5 bases). V was pared by 1 base and J by 1 base, with 11 bases between. The CDR3 has 16 amino acids. Germline-derived CDR1 and CDR2 are SEHNR and FQNEAQ (reference sequence). CDR3: CASSLGGAAAKNIQYF. The CDR3 DNA reads as TGTGCCAGCAGCTTAGGAGGAGCGGCGGCCAAAAACATTCAGTACTTC.

This clonotype was found many times. V usage is TRBV12-3 or TRBV12-4 and J usage is TRBJ2-7, with D perhaps TRBD2 (7 bases). The CDR3 spans 15 residues. Trimming left V 5 bases short and J 0 bases short, with 14 bases between. CDR3 DNA sequence: TGTGCCAGCAGTCGGGGGGACAAGGGCTCCTACGAGCAGTACTTC. Translated, it gives CASSRGDKGSYEQYF.

This clonotype has ten or more counts. The chain links TRBV28 to TRBJ2-1, with D tentatively TRBD1 (6 bases). Trimming took off 3 bases at V and 7 bases at J, with 10 bases between the two ends. There are 13 residues in the CDR3. The germline V gene has CDR1 MDHEN and CDR2 SYDVKM. As DNA, the CDR3 is TGTGCCAGCAGTTTCAGGGGCCAAAATGAGCAGTTCTTC. Protein sequence: CASSFRGQNEQFF.

This clonotype was found many times. V and J are TRBV27 and TRBJ1-1, with D possibly TRBD1 on 5 matching bases. Trimming took 4 bases from V and 3 from J, leaving 9 bases between them. The germline gives CDR1 MNHEY, CDR2 SMNVEV (reference sequence). The CDR3 runs 13 residues. CDR3 in DNA: TGTGCCAGCAGTTATTCAGGGTACACTGAAGCTTTCTTT. As protein: CASSYSGYTEAFF.

There are many counts of this clonotype. CDR3: CSAKRGRETQYF. For the CDR3, the DNA is TGCAGCGCGAAAAGGGGAAGGGAGACCCAGTACTTC. This chain connects TRBV29-1 to TRBJ2-5; tentatively, D is TRBD1 (5 bases). V lost 7 bases and J 5 bases, leaving 14 bases between the germline ends. CDR3 length: 12 residues. CDR1 is SQVTM and CDR2 is ANQGSEA in the germline V gene.

The table lists this clonotype with many counts. This sequence joins TRBV12-3 or TRBV12-4 and TRBJ2-1, with a possible D match to TRBD1 (6 bases). Trimming removed 3 bases at V and 2 bases at J, with 11 bases between. The CDR3 loop spans 15 amino acids. CDR3 region: CASSLGDITYNEQFF. In DNA, the CDR3 is TGTGCCAGCAGTTTGGGGGACATAACCTACAATGAGCAGTTCTTC.

This clonotype came up a few times. The chain employs TRBV6-2 or TRBV6-3 and TRBJ2-3; the match to TRBD2 covers 7 bases. CDR1 is MNHEY and CDR2 is SVGEGT in the germline V gene. CDR3 length: 18 residues. V shed 2 bases, J shed 2 bases, and the junction held 13 bases outside the gene matches. In nucleotides, the CDR3 is TGTGCCAGCAGTTACGAACTAGCGCCGATTAAATCCACAGATACGCAGTATTTT. This gives the protein CASSYELAPIKSTDTQYF.

This clonotype was seen a few times. This chain links TRBV10-3 with TRBJ1-3; TRBD1 is a possible D gene (6 bases). This CDR3 is 14 amino acids long. Germline CDR1 ENHRY, CDR2 SYGVKD. V was trimmed by 3 bases and J by 2 bases, leaving 8 bases between them. For the CDR3, the DNA is TGTGCCATCAGTGAAACAGGGACTGGAAACACCATATATTTT. Translating it yields CAISETGTGNTIYF.

This clonotype was seen more than once but under ten times. This chain connects TRBV24-1 to TRBJ2-3; TRBD2 aligns across 8 bases. Germline-derived CDR1 and CDR2 are KGHDR and SFDVKD. J gave up 4 bases and V 3 bases, and 8 bases lay outside the gene matches. This CDR3 has 16 residues. The CDR3 sequence: CATSDPTGGNSDTQYF. CDR3 nucleotide sequence: TGTGCCACCAGTGATCCAACGGGGGGGAATTCAGATACGCAGTATTTT.

CDR3 in amino acids: CATSTEPLGDNSNQPQHF. CDR3 sequence (DNA): TGTGCCACCAGCACCGAACCTTTGGGGGACAATAGCAATCAGCCCCAGCATTTT. The genes are TRBV15 and TRBJ1-5, with D perhaps TRBD1 (6 bases). CDR1 and CDR2 from the germline V gene are LNHNV and YYDKDF (reference sequence). V was shortened by 4 bases and J by 0 bases, with 19 bases between the two germline ends. There are 18 residues in the CDR3. Full variable domain (outside the CDR3, taken from reference TRBV15 and TRBJ1-5): DAMVIQNPRYQVTQFGKPVTLSCSQTLNHNVMYWYQQKSSQAPKLLFHYYDKDFNNEADTPDNFQSRRPNTSFCFLDIRSPGLGDTAMYLCATSTEPLGDNSNQPQHFGDGTRLSIL.

This clonotype was counted ten times or more. The V and J genes are TRBV4-2 and TRBJ2-4; tentatively, D is TRBD1 (7 bases). CDR3 length: 16 residues. V shed 1 base and J shed 5 bases, with 15 bases lying between them. CDR1 LGHNA and CDR2 YNFKEQ come from the germline V gene. This chain's CDR3 is CASSQGAGGLENIQYF. The CDR3 nucleotides are TGTGCCAGCAGCCAAGGGGCAGGGGGGCTCGAAAACATTCAGTACTTC.

The rearrangement joins TRBV7-9 to TRBJ2-3; D call uncertain. The germline V gene has CDR1 SEHNR and CDR2 FQNEAQ (reference sequence). The CDR3 has 12 amino acids. V gave up 8 bases and J gave up 6 bases, with 12 bases separating them. CDR3 sequence reads: CASEVEQDTQYF. CDR3 coding DNA: TGTGCCAGCGAAGTTGAGCAGGATACGCAGTATTTT.

In its sample, this clonotype was seen many times. J is TRBJ2-3 and V is TRBV5-4, with TRBD1 identical over 8 bases. CDR3 length: 17 amino acids. V lost 0 bases and J lost 0; bases outside the gene matches: 6. Germline V gene data show CDR1 as SGHNT and CDR2 as YYREEE (reference sequence). In nucleotides, the CDR3 is TGTGCCAGCAGCTTGGACGTGACAGGGGCTAGCACAGATACGCAGTATTTT. Translation: CASSLDVTGASTDTQYF.

This clonotype was picked up many times. The chain recombines TRBV7-2 with TRBJ1-1; D unresolved. Trimming cost V 1 base and J 2 bases, with 8 bases left between them. Germline V gives CDR1 SGHTA, CDR2 FQGNSA. The CDR3 has 14 residues. CDR3 sequence reads: CASSLGVDNTEAFF. CDR3 bases: TGTGCCAGCAGCTTAGGGGTAGACAACACTGAAGCTTTCTTT.

This clonotype appeared a few times. The V and J genes are TRBV3-1 and TRBJ1-1; 8 bases are shared with TRBD1. The ends lost 3 bases at V and 3 bases at J; junction bases unmatched: 6. From germline, CDR1 is LGHDT and CDR2 YNNKEL (reference sequence). This CDR3 has 15 residues. CDR3 sequence: CASSQRQGPHTEAFF. The CDR3 DNA reads TGTGCCAGCAGCCAGAGACAGGGGCCGCACACTGAAGCTTTCTTT.

This clonotype was observed a handful of times. V gene TRBV27 combines with J gene TRBJ2-1; 8 positions agree with TRBD1. The CDR3 spans 15 residues. CDR1 and CDR2 (germline): MNHEY, SMNVEV (reference sequence). Trimming cost V 0 bases and J 4 bases; bases outside gene matches: 2. The CDR3 sequence is CASSLSWTGYNEQFF. For the CDR3, the DNA is TGTGCCAGCAGTTTATCTTGGACAGGGTACAATGAGCAGTTCTTC.

The chain is built from TRBV5-1 and TRBJ2-7; 8 bases are a match to TRBD1. This CDR3 is built from 14 residues. Germline lookup yields CDR1 SGHRS and CDR2 YFSETQ. Trimming at V came to 3 bases and at J to 4 bases, leaving 6 bases not matched to a gene. The chain's CDR3 is CASSSGRGHYEQYF. The CDR3 bases are TGCGCCAGCAGCTCGGGCAGGGGGCATTACGAGCAGTACTTC.

DNA of the CDR3: TGTGCCAGCATCCCACAGGGGGCCGCGGCCGGGGAGCTGTTTTTT. This encodes CASIPQGAAAGELFF. This chain joins TRBV5-6 and TRBJ2-2; the match to TRBD1 covers 9 bases. Germline trimming cut 6 bases from V and 6 bases from J; bases unmatched to any gene: 9. Germline values: CDR1 SGHDT, CDR2 YYEEEE. The CDR3 has 15 residues. Using reference TRBV5-6 and TRBJ2-2 for the parts outside the CDR3, the full variable domain is DAGVTQSPTHLIKTRGQQVTLRCSPKSGHDTVSWYQQALGQGPQFIFQYYEEEERQRGNFPDRFSGHQFPNYSSELNVNALLLGDSALYLCASIPQGAAAGELFFGEGSRLTVL.